The following is a T cell receptor (beta chain) sequence with its context. The antigen remains undetermined. Germline CDR1 SGHDN, CDR2 FVKESK. The CDR3 contains 14 residues. Trimming took off 1 base at V and 6 bases at J, with 13 bases between the two ends. A J-beta primer mix and a sample-barcoded 5' primer were used in a second PCR of roughly 6 to 11 cycles. A single record per CDR3 protein comes from TCRdb applying MiXCR to the 5' RACE reads. The sample includes some 1.7 million distinct CDR3 sequences, roughly 28% of them seen just once. The data originate from a study of blood T cells in healthy people across ages. Whole-study results and caveats: Per million T cells, TCR beta diversity dropped about linearly as age rose. Both naive CD4+ cell counts and diversity were greater in long-lived donors than in aged donors. Considered underestimates were the diversity estimates obtained from one million T cells. CMV status of donors was not determined, possibly confounding expanded clonotype changes.

What was sequenced was blood. The origin of this receptor is a woman aged 25-40 years in good health. The chain recombines TRBV14 with TRBJ2-7; no firm D call. The CDR3 DNA sequence: TGTGCCAGCAGCCAAGTGTCTTCCCTAGGCGAGCAGTACTTC. Amino acids: CASSQVSSLGEQYF. The variable domain in full, completed from reference TRBV14 and TRBJ2-7, reads EAGVTQFPSHSVIEKGQTVTLRCDPISGHDNLYWYRRVMGKEIKFLLHFVKESKQDESGMPNNRFLAERTGGTYSTLKVQPAELEDSGVYFCASSQVSSLGEQYFGPGTRLTVT.